One and the same sample provided the 30 T cell receptor beta chains below, sequenced in a study of T cells after posttransplantation cyclophosphamide. A marrow graft followed busulfan-fludarabine conditioning, with cyclophosphamide on days +3 and +4. The data were produced by immunoSEQ multiplex PCR, yet TCRdb's version contains in-frame clones alone and is incomplete. The specimen gives more than 7,000 clones without singletons; the ten biggest hold 4.5% to 7%. Sequenced material: PBMCs, taken after an allogeneic stem cell transplant with post-transplant cyclophosphamide. These receptors all stem from a male patient in his thirties who received an allogeneic stem cell transplant from an unrelated donor, was CMV-positive, and had acute and chronic GVHD. Some T cells here may be from the graft donor.

This clone came up many times. The V gene is TRBV5-6, the J gene TRBJ2-3; D ambiguous. Germline-derived CDR1 and CDR2 are SGHDT and YYEEEE. Trimming stripped 1 base from V and 2 bases from J, with 5 bases between. CDR3 length equals 13 residues. CDR3 DNA: TGTGCCAGCAGCTTGACAGTCACAGATACGCAGTATTTT. Its protein product is CASSLTVTDTQYF.

There are many counts of this clone. V and J are TRBV5-1 and TRBJ2-7, with D unclear. Trimming shortened V by 0 bases and J by 5 bases, and 6 bases separated the two germline ends. CDR3 length: 12 amino acids. Germline CDR1 is SGHRS and CDR2 is YFSETQ. In DNA form, the CDR3 reads TGCGCCAGCAGCTTGGACTTCCACGAGCAGTACTTC. It is translated as CASSLDFHEQYF.

By sample share, this clone is medium-sized (0.01 to 0.1%). The chain has TRBV11-3 and TRBJ2-3, with 8 nucleotides matching TRBD1. This CDR3 is 14 amino acids long. V trimming: 7 bases; J trimming: 3 bases; junction bases outside the gene matches: 6. Germline V gene lookup returns CDR1 SGHNT and CDR2 YENEEA. CDR3 sequence reads: CASTGQGRTDTQYF. The CDR3 nucleotides read TGTGCCAGCACCGGACAGGGAAGGACAGATACGCAGTATTTT. The variable domain in full, completed from reference TRBV11-3 and TRBJ2-3, reads EAGVVQSPRYKIIEKKQPVAFWCNPISGHNTLYWYLQNLGQGPELLIRYENEEAVDDSQLPKDRFSAERLKGVDSTLKIQPAELGDSAVYLCASTGQGRTDTQYFGPGTRLTVL.

In its sample, this clone was seen many times. The J gene is TRBJ1-5, the V gene TRBV5-1; no clear D gene. V was cut by 7 bases and J by 2 bases, with 22 bases left in between. Per germline, CDR1 SGHRS and CDR2 YFSETQ. CDR3 length: 17 residues. CDR3 amino acids: CASFPTGKVVRNQPQHF. The CDR3 DNA is TGCGCCAGCTTCCCGACGGGGAAGGTCGTGCGCAATCAGCCCCAGCATTTT. Filled out from reference TRBV5-1 and TRBJ1-5, the complete variable domain reads KAGVTQTPRYLIKTRGQQVTLSCSPISGHRSVSWYQQTPGQGLQFLFEYFSETQRNKGNFPGRFSGRQFSNSRSEMNVSTLELGDSALYLCASFPTGKVVRNQPQHFGDGTRLSIL.

The rearrangement links TRBV9 to TRBJ1-3, with D hard to call. The CDR3 consists of 15 residues. V gave up 4 bases and J gave up 4 bases, with 15 bases separating them. The V gene's germline CDR1 is SGDLS and CDR2 YYNGEE. The CDR3 nucleotides read TGTGCCAGCAGCCCCCGCCCAAGGCAAGGAAACACCATATATTTT. Translated: CASSPRPRQGNTIYF.

In its sample, this clone was seen many times. The gene calls are TRBV4-3 and TRBJ2-1, with 8 bases lining up with TRBD2. V lost 0 bases and J lost 7; bases outside the gene matches: 8. Germline-derived CDR1 and CDR2 are LGHNA and YSLEER. The CDR3 is made up of 16 amino acids. The CDR3 loop reads CASSQDSFGGRNEQFF. The CDR3 DNA reads TGCGCCAGCAGCCAAGATTCATTCGGCGGGAGGAATGAGCAGTTCTTC.

This clone appeared many times. CDR3 DNA: TGTGCCAGCAGTCTGCGAGGGGGCGACCCCGGGGAGCTGTTTTTT. This encodes CASSLRGGDPGELFF. The V and J genes are TRBV27 and TRBJ2-2; 7 bases map to TRBD1. V shed 5 bases and J 6 bases; nucleotides not matched to a gene: 9. This CDR3 is built from 15 residues. The germline V gene encodes CDR1 MNHEY and CDR2 SMNVEV (reference sequence).

This clone was seen many times. The chain has TRBV6-2 or TRBV6-3 and TRBJ2-3, with a weak D call TRBD1 (6 bases). The CDR3 spans 11 residues. V was shortened by 8 bases and J by 6 bases, with 9 bases between the two germline ends. Germline V gives CDR1 MNHEY, CDR2 SVGEGT. This CDR3 is CASDRGDTQYF. DNA of the CDR3: TGTGCCAGCGATAGGGGGGATACGCAGTATTTT.

This clone was detected many times. The chain is built from TRBV5-1 and TRBJ2-4; a weak D match, TRBD2 (7 bases). V lost 0 bases to trimming and J lost 14 bases, with 21 bases between them. Looked up from germline, CDR1 is SGHRS and CDR2 is YFSETQ. The CDR3 length is 15 residues. The CDR3 loop is CASSLGSVLAGAKYF. The CDR3 bases are TGCGCCAGCAGCTTGGGGTCCGTTCTTGCGGGGGCTAAGTACTTC.

There are many counts of this clone. The J gene is TRBJ1-1, the V gene TRBV5-1, with a weak D call TRBD1 (5 bases). V lost 4 bases and J 10 bases, leaving 17 bases between the germline ends. The CDR3 has 13 amino acids. Germline CDR1 and CDR2: SGHRS and YFSETQ. The CDR3 nucleotides are TGCGCCAGCAGCCCAAACTACAGGTTGCGAGCTTTCTTT. Residues: CASSPNYRLRAFF.

This clone was counted ten times or more. The chain couples TRBV7-2 to TRBJ2-2; 9 nucleotides match TRBD1. The CDR3 contains 15 residues. The ends lost 5 bases at V and 0 bases at J; junction bases unmatched: 1. Germline values: CDR1 SGHTA, CDR2 FQGNSA. The chain's CDR3 is CASSRTGANTGELFF. The CDR3 DNA reads as TGTGCCAGCAGCAGGACAGGGGCGAACACCGGGGAGCTGTTTTTT.

This clone is medium-sized. Other nucleotide sequences from this sample produce the same CDR3. J is TRBJ2-2 and V is TRBV27; D is possibly TRBD1 (5 bases). CDR1 and CDR2 (germline): MNHEY, SMNVEV (reference sequence). The V end was cut by 2 bases, the J end by 4 bases, with 8 bases between. CDR3 length equals 14 residues. The CDR3 region has the DNA TGTGCCAGCAGTTTAGGGGCTAGCACCGGGGAGCTGTTTTTT. Its protein product is CASSLGASTGELFF.

This clone was counted at least ten times. V and J are TRBV6-4 and TRBJ2-2, with D perhaps being TRBD1 or TRBD2 (5 bases each). CDR1 MRHNA and CDR2 SNTAGT come from the germline V gene. The CDR3 spans 13 residues. Trimming cost V 5 bases and J 5 bases, with 9 bases left between them. This CDR3 reads CASSLRETGELFF. The CDR3 DNA is TGTGCCAGCAGTCTCAGGGAGACCGGGGAGCTGTTTTTT.

This clone has at least ten counts. V gene TRBV7-9 combines with J gene TRBJ2-2; D gene ambiguous. The germline V gene has CDR1 SEHNR and CDR2 FQNEAQ (reference sequence). The CDR3 is 15 amino acids. Trimming cost V 0 bases and J 4 bases, with 9 bases left between them. The CDR3 coding sequence is TGTGCCAGCAGCTTAGCAGGGCTCGGCACCGGGGAGCTGTTTTTT. This translates into CASSLAGLGTGELFF.

This clone was recorded many times. The CDR3 nucleotides are TGTGCCAGCAGTACGGACAGGGGGCGAGGATACGAGCAGTACTTC. Translating it yields CASSTDRGRGYEQYF. The V and J genes are TRBV12-3 or TRBV12-4 and TRBJ2-7; the match to TRBD1 covers 11 bases. The CDR3 is 15 residues long. Trimming cost V 5 bases and J 4 bases; bases outside gene matches: 7.

This clone was counted many times. This chain joins TRBV6-1 and TRBJ2-1, with 7 bases aligning to TRBD1. V lost 3 bases to trimming and J lost 6 bases; unmatched junction nucleotides: 8. This CDR3 is 15 amino acids long. The V gene's germline CDR1 is MNHNS and CDR2 SASEGT. CDR3 DNA: TGTGCCAGCAGTGAGACAGGGATTAGCTTCAATGAGCAGTTCTTC. Encoded protein: CASSETGISFNEQFF.

At least ten counts were recorded for this clone. The chain has TRBV4-3 and TRBJ1-2; D unclear. This CDR3 spans 14 amino acids. Germline loops: CDR1 LGHNA, CDR2 YSLEER. V lost 0 bases and J 2 bases, leaving 7 bases between the germline ends. The CDR3 bases are TGCGCCAGCAGCCAAGATACCAGGAACTATGGCTACACCTTC. It is translated as CASSQDTRNYGYTF.

This clone was counted ten times or more. The chain recombines TRBV27 with TRBJ1-5, with 9 bases fitting TRBD1. The CDR3 is made up of 15 amino acids. V shed 8 bases and J 0 bases; nucleotides not matched to a gene: 5. Germline lookup yields CDR1 MNHEY and CDR2 SMNVEV (reference sequence). Here the CDR3 DNA reads TGTGCCAGCGGCCGGACAGGGGATAGCAATCAGCCCCAGCATTTT. Its translation is CASGRTGDSNQPQHF.

Sample share makes this clone medium-sized. The chain joins TRBV19 to TRBJ2-1, with 9 bases lining up with TRBD2. The germline CDR1 and CDR2 sequences are LNHDA and SQIVND (reference sequence). CDR3 length: 14 amino acids. After removal of 7 bases from V and 7 bases from J, the junction contained 8 bases not matched to a gene. Written as DNA, the CDR3 is TGTGCCAGTACTGTGGCGGGAGGGATGAATGAGCAGTTCTTC. This sequence encodes CASTVAGGMNEQFF. The complete variable domain, with remaining parts taken from reference TRBV19 and TRBJ2-1, reads DGGITQSPKYLFRKEGQNVTLSCEQNLNHDAMYWYRQDPGQGLRLIYYSQIVNDFQKGDIAEGYSVSREKKESFPLTVTSAQKNPTAFYLCASTVAGGMNEQFFGPGTRLTVL.

The table lists this clone with many counts. This chain joins TRBV5-1 and TRBJ1-6, with 9 bases fitting TRBD1. CDR3 size: 15 residues. Germline lookup yields CDR1 SGHRS and CDR2 YFSETQ. The V segment lost 2 bases and the J segment 7 bases; nucleotides outside the gene matches: 4. The CDR3 protein is CASSLRTGVNSPLHF. The DNA for the CDR3 is TGCGCCAGCAGCTTAAGGACAGGGGTAAATTCACCCCTCCACTTT. The full variable domain, its missing parts supplied by reference TRBV5-1 and TRBJ1-6, is KAGVTQTPRYLIKTRGQQVTLSCSPISGHRSVSWYQQTPGQGLQFLFEYFSETQRNKGNFPGRFSGRQFSNSRSEMNVSTLELGDSALYLCASSLRTGVNSPLHFGNGTRLTVT.

This clone has at least ten counts. The CDR3 sequence: CASSRTVPYEQYF. CDR3 nucleotide sequence: TGTGCCAGCAGTAGGACAGTCCCCTACGAGCAGTACTTC. This sequence joins TRBV14 and TRBJ2-7; D is perhaps TRBD1 (6 bases). Germline V CDR1 and CDR2: SGHDN, FVKESK. Trimming took 6 bases from V and 2 from J, leaving 11 bases between them. CDR3 size: 13 residues.

This clone came up many times. The gene calls are TRBV14 and TRBJ2-7; TRBD1 might be the D (5 bases). Trimming cost V 1 base and J 1 base, with 8 bases left between them. In germline, CDR1 is SGHDN, CDR2 FVKESK. There are 14 residues in the CDR3. CDR3 coding DNA: TGTGCCAGCAGCCAAGCTGACAGATCCTACGAGCAGTACTTC. Amino acid sequence: CASSQADRSYEQYF.

This clone is medium-sized (0.01 to 0.1%) by share. The chain combines TRBV7-9 with TRBJ1-3; no definite D call. This CDR3 region has 12 residues. The germline gives CDR1 SEHNR, CDR2 FQNEAQ (reference sequence). V gave up 5 bases and J gave up 8 bases, with 10 bases separating them. CDR3 nucleotide sequence: TGTGCCAGCAGCATCAGCGGAGACACCATATATTTT. Translation: CASSISGDTIYF.

This clone was detected many times. Here the CDR3 reads CASSYGRYREKLFF. The CDR3 nucleotides read TGTGCCAGCAGTTACGGTAGATATCGTGAAAAACTGTTTTTT. The V call is TRBV6-5, the J call TRBJ1-4; D not resolved. V lost 2 bases and J lost 7, with 11 bases in between. CDR1 MNHEY and CDR2 SVGAGI come from the germline V gene. This CDR3 has 14 residues.

J is TRBJ2-3 and V is TRBV7-8, with D possibly TRBD2 on 6 matching bases. V lost 4 bases to trimming and J lost 5 bases, with 31 bases between them. The CDR3 loop spans 20 amino acids. Germline V CDR1 and CDR2: SGHVS, FQNEAQ. CDR3 protein: CASSSRPPGTPSWVLDTQYF. CDR3 DNA sequence: TGTGCCAGCAGCTCTCGCCCCCCAGGGACTCCTTCCTGGGTTCTAGATACGCAGTATTTT. The whole variable domain, filled in from reference TRBV7-8 and TRBJ2-3, reads GAGVSQSPRYKVAKRGQDVALRCDPISGHVSLFWYQQALGQGPEFLTYFQNEAQLDKSGLPSDRFFAERPEGSVSTLKIQRTQQEDSAVYLCASSSRPPGTPSWVLDTQYFGPGTRLTVL.

The table lists this clone with many counts. The chain carries TRBV6-1 and TRBJ1-1, with D possibly matching TRBD1 (5 bases). Germline V gives CDR1 MNHNS, CDR2 SASEGT. This CDR3 comprises 15 residues. V lost 7 bases to trimming and J lost 4 bases, with 19 bases between them. CDR3 coding DNA: TGTGCCAGCAAAAAACTATGGGGGGAGGGCACTGAAGCTTTCTTT. It specifies CASKKLWGEGTEAFF.

This clone was recorded many times. V is TRBV27 and J is TRBJ2-3; 10 bases line up with TRBD1. The germline gives CDR1 MNHEY, CDR2 SMNVEV (reference sequence). V lost 0 bases to trimming and J lost 2 bases; unmatched junction nucleotides: 5. The CDR3 is 17 residues long. The CDR3 loop is CASSLSGTGVYTDTQYF. As DNA, the CDR3 is TGTGCCAGCAGTTTATCCGGGACAGGGGTATACACAGATACGCAGTATTTT.

This clone is medium-sized. The chain has TRBV14 and TRBJ1-2; D might be TRBD1 (5 bases). The CDR3 is made up of 13 amino acids. The germline V gene has CDR1 SGHDN and CDR2 FVKESK. Deletions cut 1 base from V and 7 bases from J, with 10 bases between. As DNA, the CDR3 is TGTGCCAGCAGCCAAGCAGGGATAGGTGGCTACACCTTC. Its translation is CASSQAGIGGYTF.

This clone was observed at least ten times. The rearrangement joins TRBV7-6 to TRBJ2-3, with 7 positions matching TRBD1. Per the germline V gene, CDR1 is SGHVS and CDR2 is FNYEAQ. J gave up 4 bases and V 0 bases, and 7 bases lay outside the gene matches. The CDR3 contains 16 residues. CDR3: CASSLAETGFADTQYF. The CDR3 DNA reads as TGTGCCAGCAGCTTAGCGGAGACAGGGTTCGCAGATACGCAGTATTTT.

The table lists this clone with many counts. The chain carries TRBV19 and TRBJ2-4; weak D call: TRBD1 (5 bases). V lost 3 bases and J lost 0, with 15 bases in between. The CDR3 runs to 17 residues. CDR1 and CDR2 (germline): LNHDA, SQIVND (reference sequence). CDR3 residues: CASSMSSRVKAKNIQYF. For the CDR3, the DNA is TGTGCCAGTAGTATGTCTTCCAGGGTAAAAGCCAAAAACATTCAGTACTTC.